This T cell receptor (beta chain) was recorded in a study of blood T cell repertoires in COVID-19. Study summary: Both acute and convalescent COVID-19 samples were obtained from the United States, Italy and Spain. PBMCs, B-cell-depleted T cells, or T cells were the source of the cDNA or gDNA that made up the material.

Authors' data handling: The authors estimated nucleated cell counts from reference gene primer amplification. Using immunoSEQ multiplex PCR, the repertoire was profiled, and TCRdb retains in-frame clones only, with some absent. That table supplies the V and J calls and clone size; D and trimming were determined from the DNA. The sample records 25,000 to 30,000 clones, around nine tenths being singletons. Sequenced input: peripheral blood. This receptor was taken from a human donor in a cohort sampled during active COVID-19.

The CDR3: CASSPPTGGGYGYTF. The CDR3, as DNA: TGTGCCAGCAGCCCTCCGACAGGGGGAGGCTATGGCTACACCTTC. The chain carries TRBV13 and TRBJ1-2; the match to TRBD1 covers 9 bases. Germline CDR1 PRHDT, CDR2 FYEKMQ (reference sequence). The CDR3 extends over 15 amino acids. With V trimmed by 5 bases and J by 4 bases, 8 bases remained unmatched.